This entry features one TCR beta chain sequence. Measured with immunoSEQ multiplex PCR; TCRdb has only the in-frame clones, and not every one. Here the sample spans around 140,000 clones, approximately 84% being singletons. This record comes from a study of blood T cell repertoires in COVID-19. Study at large: The United States, Italy and Spain supplied acute and convalescent COVID-19 samples.

Sequencing used peripheral blood. This receptor was identified in a human donor with acute or convalescent COVID-19. The donor label of this sample is uncertain.

The CDR3 loop is CASSLDGGSRSEAFF. The DNA of the CDR3 is TGCGCCAGCAGCTTGGATGGGGGGTCAAGGTCTGAAGCTTTCTTT. This chain uses TRBV5-1 with TRBJ1-1, with D maybe TRBD1 (5 bases). The V end lost 0 bases, the J end lost 6 bases, and 15 bases lay between the germline ends. CDR1 and CDR2 (germline): SGHRS, YFSETQ. This CDR3 has 15 amino acids.